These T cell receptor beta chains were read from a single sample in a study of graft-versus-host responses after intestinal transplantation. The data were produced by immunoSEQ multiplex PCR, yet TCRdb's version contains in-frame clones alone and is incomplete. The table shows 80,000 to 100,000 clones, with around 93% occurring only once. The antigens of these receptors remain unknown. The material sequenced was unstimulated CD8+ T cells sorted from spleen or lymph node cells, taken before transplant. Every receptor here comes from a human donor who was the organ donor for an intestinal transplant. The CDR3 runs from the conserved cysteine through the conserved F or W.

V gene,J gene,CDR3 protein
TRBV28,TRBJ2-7,CASSLTLGVTASYEQYF
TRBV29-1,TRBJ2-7,CSVENPGTTSYEQYF
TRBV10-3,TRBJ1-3,CAISEERSGNTIYF
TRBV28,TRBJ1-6,CASSSDLYGVKQGAVTRAASPLHF
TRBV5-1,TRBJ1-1,CASSLGDIGDTEAFF
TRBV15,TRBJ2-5,CATSLRRPGGQETQYF
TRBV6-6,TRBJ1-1,CASSYSGGWTEAFF
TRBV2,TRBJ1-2,CASSERMGQVKSNYGYTF
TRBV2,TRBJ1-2,CATEGTTGDGYTF
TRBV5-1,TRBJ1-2,CASSLSRRGYTF
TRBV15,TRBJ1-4,CATSRGRSRTVGEKLFF
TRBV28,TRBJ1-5,CASSLILGQGGQPQHF